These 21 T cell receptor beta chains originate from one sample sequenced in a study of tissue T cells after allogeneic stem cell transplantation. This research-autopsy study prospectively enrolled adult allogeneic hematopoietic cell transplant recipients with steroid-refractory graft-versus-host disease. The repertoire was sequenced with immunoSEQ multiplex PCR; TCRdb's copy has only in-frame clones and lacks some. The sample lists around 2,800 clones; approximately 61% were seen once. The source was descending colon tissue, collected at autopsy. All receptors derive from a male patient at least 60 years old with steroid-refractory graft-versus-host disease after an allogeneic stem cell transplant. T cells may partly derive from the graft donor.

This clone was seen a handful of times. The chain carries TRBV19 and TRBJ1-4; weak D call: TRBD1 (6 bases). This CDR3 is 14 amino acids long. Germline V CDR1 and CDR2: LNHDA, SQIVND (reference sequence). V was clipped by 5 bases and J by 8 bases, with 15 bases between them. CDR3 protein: CASSYKGGEEKLFF. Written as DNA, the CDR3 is TGTGCCAGTAGTTATAAAGGGGGAGAAGAAAAACTGTTTTTT.

Written as DNA, the CDR3 is TGTGCCAGCAGTTATCAGGTCTCTGGGGCCAACGTCCTGACTTTC. It codes for CASSYQVSGANVLTF. V gene TRBV6-5 combines with J gene TRBJ2-6; no clear D gene. Germline V CDR1 and CDR2: MNHEY, SVGAGI. V was shortened by 3 bases and J by 0 bases, with 6 bases between the two germline ends. The CDR3 spans 15 residues.

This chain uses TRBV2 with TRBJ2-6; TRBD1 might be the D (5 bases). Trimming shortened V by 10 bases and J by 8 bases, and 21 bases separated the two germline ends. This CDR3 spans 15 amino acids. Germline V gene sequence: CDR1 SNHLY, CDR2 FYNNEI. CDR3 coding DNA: TGTGCCACAAGACAGAACGAATGGTTGACCAACGTCCTGACTTTC. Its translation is CATRQNEWLTNVLTF.

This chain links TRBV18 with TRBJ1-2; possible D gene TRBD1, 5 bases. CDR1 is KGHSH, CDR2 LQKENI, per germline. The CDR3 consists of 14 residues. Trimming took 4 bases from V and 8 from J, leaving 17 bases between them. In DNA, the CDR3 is TGTGCCAGCTCACGGGAAGTAGGAGGGGTCGGCTACACCTTC. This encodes CASSREVGGVGYTF. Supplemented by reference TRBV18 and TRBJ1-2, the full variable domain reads NAGVMQNPRHLVRRRGQEARLRCSPMKGHSHVYWYRQLPEEGLKFMVYLQKENIIDESGMPKERFSAEFPKEGPSILRIQQVVRGDSAAYFCASSREVGGVGYTFGSGTRLTVV.

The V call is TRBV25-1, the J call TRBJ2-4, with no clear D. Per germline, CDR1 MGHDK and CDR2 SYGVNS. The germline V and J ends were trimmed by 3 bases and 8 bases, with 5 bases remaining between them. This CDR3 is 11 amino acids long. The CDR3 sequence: CASSDGYIQYF. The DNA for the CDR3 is TGTGCCAGCAGTGATGGATACATTCAGTACTTC.

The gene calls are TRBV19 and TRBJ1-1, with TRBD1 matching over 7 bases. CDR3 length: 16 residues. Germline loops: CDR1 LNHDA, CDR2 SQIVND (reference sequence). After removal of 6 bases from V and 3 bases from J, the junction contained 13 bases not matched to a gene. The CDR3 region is CASRSRIRTGDTEAFF. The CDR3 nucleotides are TGTGCCAGTAGAAGCCGGATTCGGACAGGCGACACTGAAGCTTTCTTT.

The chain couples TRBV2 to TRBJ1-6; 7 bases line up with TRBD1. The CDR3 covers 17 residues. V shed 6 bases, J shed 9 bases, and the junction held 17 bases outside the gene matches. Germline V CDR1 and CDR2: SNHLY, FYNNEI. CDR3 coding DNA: TGTGCCAGCAGCAGGGGGGGAGCCGAGGAGTTTGGTTCACCCCTCCACTTT. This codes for CASSRGGAEEFGSPLHF. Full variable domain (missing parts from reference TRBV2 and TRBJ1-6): EPEVTQTPSHQVTQMGQEVILRCVPISNHLYFYWYRQILGQKVEFLVSFYNNEISEKSEIFDDQFSVERPDGSNFTLKIRSTKLEDSAMYFCASSRGGAEEFGSPLHFGNGTRLTVT.

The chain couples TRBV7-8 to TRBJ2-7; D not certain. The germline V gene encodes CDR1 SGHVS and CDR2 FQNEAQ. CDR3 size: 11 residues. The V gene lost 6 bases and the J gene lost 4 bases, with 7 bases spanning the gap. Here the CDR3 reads CASSSKYEQYF. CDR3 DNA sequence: TGTGCCAGCAGTTCTAAGTACGAGCAGTACTTC.

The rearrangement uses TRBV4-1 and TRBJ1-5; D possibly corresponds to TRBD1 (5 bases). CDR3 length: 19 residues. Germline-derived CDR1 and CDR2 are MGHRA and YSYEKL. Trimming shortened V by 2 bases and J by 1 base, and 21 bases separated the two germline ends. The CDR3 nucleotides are TGCGCCAGCAGCCAACTACCGGGCCCGCGGGCAGGGAGCAATCAGCCCCAGCATTTT. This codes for CASSQLPGPRAGSNQPQHF.

The CDR3 spells CAISQVLPPNSPLHF. The DNA of the CDR3 is TGTGCCATCAGCCAGGTTCTACCTCCAAATTCACCCCTCCACTTT. This chain uses TRBV10-3 with TRBJ1-6, with no clear D. Between the trimmed V and J ends, which lost 6 bases and 7 bases, there was a span of 16 bases. The CDR3 sequence is 15 residues long. From germline, CDR1 is ENHRY and CDR2 SYGVKD.

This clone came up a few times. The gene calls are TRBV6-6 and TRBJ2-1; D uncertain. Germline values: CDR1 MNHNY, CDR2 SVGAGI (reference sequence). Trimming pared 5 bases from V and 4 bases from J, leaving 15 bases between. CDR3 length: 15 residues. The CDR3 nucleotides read TGTGCCAGCAGTCCGATATTCGCCGAGTACAATGAGCAGTTCTTC. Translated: CASSPIFAEYNEQFF.

The CDR3 loop is CASRLSGGPQNEQFF. The DNA for the CDR3 is TGCGCCAGCAGACTAAGCGGGGGGCCCCAAAATGAGCAGTTCTTC. The chain is built from TRBV5-1 and TRBJ2-1, with 9 bases aligning to TRBD2. The ends lost 5 bases at V and 7 bases at J; junction bases unmatched: 10. CDR3 length equals 15 residues. Germline CDR1 reads SGHRS; CDR2 reads YFSETQ. The full variable domain, rest sourced from reference TRBV5-1 and TRBJ2-1, is KAGVTQTPRYLIKTRGQQVTLSCSPISGHRSVSWYQQTPGQGLQFLFEYFSETQRNKGNFPGRFSGRQFSNSRSEMNVSTLELGDSALYLCASRLSGGPQNEQFFGPGTRLTVL.

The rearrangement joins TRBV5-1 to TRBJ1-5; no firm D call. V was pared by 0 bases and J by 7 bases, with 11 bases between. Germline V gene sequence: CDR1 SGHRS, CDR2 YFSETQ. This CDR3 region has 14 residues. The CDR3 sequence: CASSLESGWQPQHF. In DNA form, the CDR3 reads TGCGCCAGCAGCTTGGAGTCGGGGTGGCAGCCCCAGCATTTT.

The CDR3 region has the DNA TGTGCCAGCAGCTTAGTGTCGGGGGGCGAATTGGGAGGCTACACCTTC. This codes for CASSLVSGGELGGYTF. J is TRBJ1-2 and V is TRBV11-2; a possible D gene is TRBD1 (6 bases). V lost 1 base, J lost 8 bases, and 20 bases lay in between. The CDR3 is made up of 16 amino acids. The germline V gene encodes CDR1 SGHAT and CDR2 FQNNGV.

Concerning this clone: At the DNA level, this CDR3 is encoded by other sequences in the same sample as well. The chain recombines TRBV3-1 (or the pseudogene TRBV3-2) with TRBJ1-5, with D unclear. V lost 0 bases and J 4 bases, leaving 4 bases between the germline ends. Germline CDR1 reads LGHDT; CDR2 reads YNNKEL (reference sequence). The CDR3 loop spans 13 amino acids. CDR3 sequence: CASSQDLNQPQHF. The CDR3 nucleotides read TGTGCCAGCAGCCAAGATCTGAATCAGCCCCAGCATTTT.

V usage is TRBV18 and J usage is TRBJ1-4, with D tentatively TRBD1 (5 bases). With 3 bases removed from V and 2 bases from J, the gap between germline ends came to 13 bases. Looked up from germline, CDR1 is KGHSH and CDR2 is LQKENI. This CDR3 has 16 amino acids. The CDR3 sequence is CASSPEGRPTNEKLFF. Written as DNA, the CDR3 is TGTGCCAGCTCACCGGAGGGACGGCCCACTAATGAAAAACTGTTTTTT.

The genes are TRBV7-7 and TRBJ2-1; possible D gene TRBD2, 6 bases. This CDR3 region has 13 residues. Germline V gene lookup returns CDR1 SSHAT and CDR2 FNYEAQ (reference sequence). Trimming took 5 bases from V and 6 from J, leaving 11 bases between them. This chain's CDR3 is CASSVGGVNEQFF. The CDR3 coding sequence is TGTGCCAGCAGCGTCGGCGGGGTCAATGAGCAGTTCTTC.

The CDR3 loop is CASSVEGGQPQHF. Here the CDR3 DNA reads TGTGCCAGCAGCGTAGAAGGGGGTCAGCCCCAGCATTTT. The rearrangement joins TRBV9 to TRBJ1-5; D perhaps matches TRBD1 (6 bases). The CDR3 totals 13 residues. CDR1 and CDR2 from the germline V gene are SGDLS and YYNGEE. V gave up 0 bases and J gave up 6 bases, with 7 bases separating them.

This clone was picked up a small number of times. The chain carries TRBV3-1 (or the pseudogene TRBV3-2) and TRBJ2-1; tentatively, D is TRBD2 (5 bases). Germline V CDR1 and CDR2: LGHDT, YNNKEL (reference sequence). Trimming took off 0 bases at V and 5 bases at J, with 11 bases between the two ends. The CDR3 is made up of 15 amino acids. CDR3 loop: CASSQEWETNNEQFF. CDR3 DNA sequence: TGTGCCAGCAGCCAAGAATGGGAGACGAACAATGAGCAGTTCTTC.

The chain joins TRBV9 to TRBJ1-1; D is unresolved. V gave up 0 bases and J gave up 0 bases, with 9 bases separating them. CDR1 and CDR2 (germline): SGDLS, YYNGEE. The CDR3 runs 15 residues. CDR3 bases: TGTGCCAGCAGCGTAGAGGCAGCCCTGAACACTGAAGCTTTCTTT. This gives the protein CASSVEAALNTEAFF.

The CDR3 loop is CASGGENSPLHF. CDR3 in DNA: TGTGCCAGCGGAGGGGAAAATTCACCCCTCCACTTT. The genes are TRBV9 and TRBJ1-6, with D possibly TRBD1 on 5 matching bases. Germline V CDR1 and CDR2: SGDLS, YYNGEE. V was shortened by 7 bases and J by 7 bases, with 9 bases between the two germline ends. The CDR3 loop spans 12 amino acids.